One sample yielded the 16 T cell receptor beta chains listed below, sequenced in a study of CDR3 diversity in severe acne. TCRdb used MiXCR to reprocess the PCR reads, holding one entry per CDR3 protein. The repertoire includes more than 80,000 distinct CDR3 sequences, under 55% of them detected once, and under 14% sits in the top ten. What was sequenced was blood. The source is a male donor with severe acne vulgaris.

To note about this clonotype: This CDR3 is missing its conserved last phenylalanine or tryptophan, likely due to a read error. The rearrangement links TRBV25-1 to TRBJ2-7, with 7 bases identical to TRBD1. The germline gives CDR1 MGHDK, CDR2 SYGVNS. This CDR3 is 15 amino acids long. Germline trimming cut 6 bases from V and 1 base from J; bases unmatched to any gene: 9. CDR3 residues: CASRDRASPSYEQYL. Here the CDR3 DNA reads TGTGCCAGCAGAGACAGGGCCTCCCCGTCCTACGAGCAGTACCTC.

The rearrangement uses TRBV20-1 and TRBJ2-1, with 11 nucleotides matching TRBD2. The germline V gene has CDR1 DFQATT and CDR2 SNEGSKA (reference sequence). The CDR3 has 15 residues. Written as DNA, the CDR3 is TGCAGCGGACTAGCGGGCGTGTGCTCCTACAATGAGCAGTTCTTC. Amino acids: CSGLAGVCSYNEQFF.

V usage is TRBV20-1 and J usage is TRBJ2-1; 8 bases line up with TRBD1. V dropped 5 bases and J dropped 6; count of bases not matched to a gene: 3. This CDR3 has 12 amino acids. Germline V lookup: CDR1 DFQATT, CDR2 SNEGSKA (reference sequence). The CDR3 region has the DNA TGCAGTGCTCCGGGACAGGCCAATGAGCAGTTCTTC. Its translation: CSAPGQANEQFF.

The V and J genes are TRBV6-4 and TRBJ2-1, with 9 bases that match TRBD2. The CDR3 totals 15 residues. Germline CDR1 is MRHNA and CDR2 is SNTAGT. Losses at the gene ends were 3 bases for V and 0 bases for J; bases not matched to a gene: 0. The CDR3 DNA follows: TGTGCCAGCAGTGAGCGGGAGGGCTCCTACAATGAGCAGTTCTTC. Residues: CASSEREGSYNEQFF.

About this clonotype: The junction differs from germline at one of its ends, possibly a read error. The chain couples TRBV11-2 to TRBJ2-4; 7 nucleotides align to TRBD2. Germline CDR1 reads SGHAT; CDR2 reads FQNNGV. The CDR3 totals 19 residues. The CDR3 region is CASSSGLVEAKLAKNVQYF. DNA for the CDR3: TGTGCCAGCAGCTCAGGACTAGTGGAGGCCAAACTAGCCAAAAACGTTCAGTACTTC.

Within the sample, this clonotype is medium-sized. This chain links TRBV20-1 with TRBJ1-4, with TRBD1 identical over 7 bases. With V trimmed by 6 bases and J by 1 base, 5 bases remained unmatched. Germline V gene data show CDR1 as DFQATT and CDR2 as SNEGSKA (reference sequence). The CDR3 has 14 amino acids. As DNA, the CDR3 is TGCAGTGCCCGGGACAGACAAACTAATGAAAAACTGTTTTTT. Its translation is CSARDRQTNEKLFF.

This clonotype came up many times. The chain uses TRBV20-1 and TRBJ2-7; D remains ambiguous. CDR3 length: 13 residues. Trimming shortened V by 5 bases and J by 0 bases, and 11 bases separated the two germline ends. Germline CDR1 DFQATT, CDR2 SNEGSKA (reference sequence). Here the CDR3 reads CSAGRPSSYEQYV. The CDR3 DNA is TGCAGTGCTGGACGCCCCAGCTCCTACGAGCAGTACGTC.

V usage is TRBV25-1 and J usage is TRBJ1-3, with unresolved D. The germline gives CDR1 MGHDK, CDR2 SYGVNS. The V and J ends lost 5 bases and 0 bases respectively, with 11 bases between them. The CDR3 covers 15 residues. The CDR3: CASSRPGNSGNTIYF. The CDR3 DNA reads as TGTGCCAGCAGTCGACCCGGAAACTCTGGAAACACCATATATTTT.

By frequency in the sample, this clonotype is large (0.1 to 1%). The CDR3 sequence is CSVEKAEPPQNTGELFF. The CDR3 DNA reads TGCAGCGTTGAAAAGGCGGAGCCTCCGCAAAACACCGGGGAGCTGTTTTTT. V and J are TRBV29-1 and TRBJ2-2; D is unresolved. Germline V gives CDR1 SQVTM, CDR2 ANQGSEA. The CDR3 covers 17 residues. V lost 2 bases, J lost 2 bases, and 18 bases lay in between.

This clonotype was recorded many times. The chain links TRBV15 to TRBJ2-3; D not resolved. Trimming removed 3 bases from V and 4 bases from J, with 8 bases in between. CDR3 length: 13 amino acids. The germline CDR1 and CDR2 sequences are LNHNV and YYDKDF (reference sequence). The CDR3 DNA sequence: TGTGCCACCAGCAGGGGTAGGGCAGATACGCAGTATTTT. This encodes CATSRGRADTQYF. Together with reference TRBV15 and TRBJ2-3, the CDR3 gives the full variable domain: DAMVIQNPRYQVTQFGKPVTLSCSQTLNHNVMYWYQQKSSQAPKLLFHYYDKDFNNEADTPDNFQSRRPNTSFCFLDIRSPGLGDTAMYLCATSRGRADTQYFGPGTRLTVL.

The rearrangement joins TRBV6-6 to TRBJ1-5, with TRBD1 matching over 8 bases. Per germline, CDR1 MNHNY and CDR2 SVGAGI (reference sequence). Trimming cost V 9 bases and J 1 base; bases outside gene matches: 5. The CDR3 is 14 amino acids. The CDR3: CASTTGASNQPQHF. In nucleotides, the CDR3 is TGTGCCAGTACGACAGGGGCCAGCAATCAGCCCCAGCATTTT.

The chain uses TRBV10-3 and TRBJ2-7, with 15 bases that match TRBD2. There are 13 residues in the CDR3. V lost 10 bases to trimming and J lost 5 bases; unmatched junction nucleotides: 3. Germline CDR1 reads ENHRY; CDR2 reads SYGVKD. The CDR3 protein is CASRTSGRDEQYF. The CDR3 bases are TGTGCCAGCCGGACTAGCGGGAGGGACGAGCAGTACTTC.

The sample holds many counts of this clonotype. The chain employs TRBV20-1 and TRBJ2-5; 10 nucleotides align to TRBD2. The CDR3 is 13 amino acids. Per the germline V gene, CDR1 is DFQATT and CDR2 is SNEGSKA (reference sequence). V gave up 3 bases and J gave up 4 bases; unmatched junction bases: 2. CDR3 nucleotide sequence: TGCAGTGCTAGGGCTAGCGGGGGAGAGACCCAGTACTTC. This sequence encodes CSARASGGETQYF.

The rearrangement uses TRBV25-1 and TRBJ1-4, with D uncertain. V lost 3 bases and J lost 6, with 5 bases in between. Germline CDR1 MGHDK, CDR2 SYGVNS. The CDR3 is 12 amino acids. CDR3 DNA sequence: TGTGCCAGCAGTGACTTCTATGAAAAACTGTTTTTT. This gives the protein CASSDFYEKLFF.

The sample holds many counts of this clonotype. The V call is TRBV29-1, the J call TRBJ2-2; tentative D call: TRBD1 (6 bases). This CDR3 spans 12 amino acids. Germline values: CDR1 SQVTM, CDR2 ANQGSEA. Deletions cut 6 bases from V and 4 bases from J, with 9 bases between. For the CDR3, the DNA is TGCAGCGTGAGGACAGCCACCGGGGAGCTGTTTTTT. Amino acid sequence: CSVRTATGELFF.

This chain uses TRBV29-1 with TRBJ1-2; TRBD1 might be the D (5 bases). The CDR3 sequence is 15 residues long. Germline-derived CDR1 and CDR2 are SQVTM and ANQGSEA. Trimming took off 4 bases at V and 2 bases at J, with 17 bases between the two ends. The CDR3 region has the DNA TGCAGCGTTGCCCCTTCCGACAGCGTCAACTATGGCTACACCTTC. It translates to CSVAPSDSVNYGYTF.